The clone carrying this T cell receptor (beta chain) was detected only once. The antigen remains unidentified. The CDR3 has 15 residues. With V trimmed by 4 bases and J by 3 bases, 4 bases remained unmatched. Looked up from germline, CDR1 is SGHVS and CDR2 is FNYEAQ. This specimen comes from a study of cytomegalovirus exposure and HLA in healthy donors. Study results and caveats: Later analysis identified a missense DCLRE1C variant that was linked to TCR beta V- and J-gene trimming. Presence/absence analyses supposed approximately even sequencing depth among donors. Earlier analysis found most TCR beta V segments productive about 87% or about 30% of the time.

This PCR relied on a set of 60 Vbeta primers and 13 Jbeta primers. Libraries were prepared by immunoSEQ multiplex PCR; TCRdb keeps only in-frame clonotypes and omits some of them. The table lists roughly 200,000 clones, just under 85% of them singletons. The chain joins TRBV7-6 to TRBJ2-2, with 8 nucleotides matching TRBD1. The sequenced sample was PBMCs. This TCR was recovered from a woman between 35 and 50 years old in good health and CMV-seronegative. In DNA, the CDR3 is TGTGCCAGCAGCTATGGACAGGGCGACACCGGGGAGCTGTTTTTT. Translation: CASSYGQGDTGELFF.